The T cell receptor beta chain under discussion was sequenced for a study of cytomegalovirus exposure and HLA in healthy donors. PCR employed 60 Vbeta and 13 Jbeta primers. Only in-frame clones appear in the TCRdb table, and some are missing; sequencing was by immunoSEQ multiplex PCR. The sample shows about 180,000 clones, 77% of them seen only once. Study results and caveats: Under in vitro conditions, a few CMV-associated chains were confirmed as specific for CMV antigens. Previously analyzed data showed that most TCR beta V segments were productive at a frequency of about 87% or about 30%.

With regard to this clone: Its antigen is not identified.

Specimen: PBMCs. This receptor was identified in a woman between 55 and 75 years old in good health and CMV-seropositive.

In DNA, the CDR3 is TGTGCCAGCAGCAAATCAGCTGAGACTCCGGCCCTCTATGGCTACACCTTC. Translating gives CASSKSAETPALYGYTF. J is TRBJ1-2 and V is TRBV21-1. TRBV21-1 is labeled a pseudogene. This CDR3 has 17 amino acids.